The 17 T cell receptor beta chains reported below all come from one sample, sequenced in a study of T cells in Graves' hyperthyroidism and ophthalmopathy (dated 2019 in TCRdb). Receptor libraries were prepared by multiplex PCR. Sequencing was performed on an Illumina HiSeq 2000. The TCR beta CDR3 regions were amplified from the RNA transcripts. For the first round of RT-PCR on the TCR CDR3, the HTBI primer set was used together with the Qiagen OneStep RT-PCR kit. The raw public data were reprocessed by TCRdb itself: fastp quality trimming at Q25, MiXCR clonotype calling, in-frame beta chains only. Records with the same CDR3 protein are collapsed into one entry carrying the most frequent genes and DNA. The sample yields a few hundred thousand distinct CDR3 sequences; just under 15% were counted once. The ten largest clonotypes hold approximately 32% of the sample. Source material: blood. These receptors all come from a woman aged 25 to 39 with Graves' hyperthyroidism.

The table lists this clonotype with many counts. This chain connects TRBV28 to TRBJ1-5; D is uncertain. Germline values: CDR1 MDHEN, CDR2 SYDVKM. V dropped 2 bases and J dropped 6 bases, with 11 bases sitting between them. The CDR3 extends over 14 amino acids. The CDR3 DNA follows: TGTGCCAGCAGTTTAACGCGGGCAGGTCAGCCCCAGCATTTT. It encodes CASSLTRAGQPQHF.

The CDR3 region is CASSFGGPGSNQPQHF. The CDR3 bases are TGTGCCAGCAGCTTCGGAGGGCCGGGAAGCAATCAGCCCCAGCATTTT. The rearrangement joins TRBV5-6 to TRBJ1-5; D call uncertain. The CDR3 has 16 residues. V lost 2 bases to trimming and J lost 1 base, with 13 bases between them. CDR1 and CDR2 (germline): SGHDT, YYEEEE.

This clonotype has a count of ten or more. The CDR3 bases are TGTGCCAGCAGTTGGGCTTCGGGCCGCTACGAGCAGTACTTC. This translates into CASSWASGRYEQYF. The chain couples TRBV5-5 to TRBJ2-7, with no clear D. Germline assignment: CDR1 SGHKS and CDR2 YYEKEE (reference sequence). This CDR3 comprises 14 residues. V was trimmed by 5 bases and J by 3 bases, leaving 15 bases between them.

This clonotype has a count of ten or more. The chain links TRBV12-3 or TRBV12-4 to TRBJ1-1, with 9 bases fitting TRBD1. V was pared by 5 bases and J by 1 base, with 8 bases of the junction left unmatched. The CDR3 has 16 amino acids. The CDR3 DNA reads TGTGCCAGCAGTACCGGGACAGGGAGAGGGAACACTGAAGCTTTCTTT. Protein product: CASSTGTGRGNTEAFF.

This clonotype was counted ten times or more. The V and J genes are TRBV12-3 or TRBV12-4 and TRBJ1-1, with D unclear. The CDR3 covers 13 residues. The V end lost 4 bases, the J end lost 2 bases, and 8 bases lay between the germline ends. The CDR3 nucleotides read TGTGCCAGCAGTTACGTAGAAAACACTGAAGCTTTCTTT. Amino acids: CASSYVENTEAFF.

The CDR3 here is CASYAGGISNQPQHF. CDR3 nucleotides: TGTGCCAGTTACGCTGGGGGGATCAGCAATCAGCCCCAGCATTTT. The gene calls are TRBV6-2 or TRBV6-3 and TRBJ1-5; possible D gene TRBD1, 5 bases. Per germline, CDR1 MNHEY and CDR2 SVGEGT. Trimming took off 9 bases at V and 1 base at J, with 16 bases between the two ends. The CDR3 length is 15 residues.

The chain uses TRBV15 and TRBJ1-1; 7 nucleotides agree with TRBD1. The CDR3 is 20 amino acids. Unmatched junction bases numbered 29, after V lost 9 bases and J lost 4 bases. The germline gives CDR1 LNHNV, CDR2 YYDKDF (reference sequence). DNA for the CDR3: TGTGCCACGGCGGCCATCCGGGGGGCCTCAGTCTACAGGGGTATCACTGAAGCTTTCTTT. Protein: CATAAIRGASVYRGITEAFF.

In this sample, this clonotype turned up a few times. V gene TRBV19 combines with J gene TRBJ1-1; D not certain. The CDR3 covers 14 residues. V lost 5 bases and J lost 4, with 14 bases in between. The germline CDR1 and CDR2 sequences are LNHDA and SQIVND (reference sequence). This chain's CDR3 is CASSQTSRGTEAFF. The CDR3 coding sequence is TGTGCCAGTAGTCAAACCTCTCGGGGCACTGAAGCTTTCTTT.

There are a few counts of this clonotype. V gene TRBV27 combines with J gene TRBJ2-1; D ambiguous. With 5 bases removed from V and 15 bases from J, the gap between germline ends came to 14 bases. CDR3 length: 11 amino acids. Germline values: CDR1 MNHEY, CDR2 SMNVEV (reference sequence). CDR3 sequence reads: CASSDWRRGFF. The CDR3 region has the DNA TGTGCCAGCAGTGACTGGAGAAGAGGGTTCTTC.

The sample holds many counts of this clonotype. This chain connects TRBV10-2 to TRBJ2-5; D call uncertain. CDR1 WSHSY and CDR2 SAAADI come from the germline V gene. V dropped 3 bases and J dropped 1 base, with 15 bases sitting between them. The CDR3 sequence is 16 residues long. The CDR3 sequence is CASSDSSGYPQETQYF. DNA of the CDR3: TGCGCCAGCAGTGATTCCTCCGGTTACCCCCAAGAGACCCAGTACTTC.

This clonotype was seen at least ten times. The chain employs TRBV3-1 and TRBJ1-6; D possibly corresponds to TRBD1 (5 bases). With 1 base removed from V and 11 bases from J, the gap between germline ends came to 15 bases. Per germline, CDR1 LGHDT and CDR2 YNNKEL (reference sequence). The CDR3 has 15 amino acids. For the CDR3, the DNA is TGTGCCAGCAGCCAAGCCCGAACAGGAAATCCACCCCTCCACTTT. This translates into CASSQARTGNPPLHF. Combining the CDR3 with reference TRBV3-1 and TRBJ1-6 gives the whole variable domain DTAVSQTPKYLVTQMGNDKSIKCEQNLGHDTMYWYKQDSKKFLKIMFSYNNKELIINETVPNRFSPKSPDKAHLNLHINSLELGDSAVYFCASSQARTGNPPLHFGNGTRLTVT.

Ten or more counts support this clonotype. The chain couples TRBV11-2 to TRBJ2-7; D might be TRBD2 (6 bases). Trimming took 7 bases from V and 5 from J, leaving 18 bases between them. Germline CDR1 is SGHAT and CDR2 is FQNNGV. The CDR3 length is 14 residues. CDR3 amino acids: CASTQLGRLDEQYF. Here the CDR3 DNA reads TGTGCCAGCACACAACTCGGGAGACTGGACGAGCAGTACTTC.

This clonotype was counted ten times or more. The chain links TRBV6-2 or TRBV6-3 to TRBJ1-5, with D unresolved. The CDR3 length is 15 residues. Germline V gene data show CDR1 as MNHEY and CDR2 as SVGEGT. V was shortened by 5 bases and J by 1 base, with 12 bases between the two germline ends. The CDR3 sequence is CASSTSAGSNQPQHF. The CDR3 nucleotides read TGTGCCAGCAGTACCAGCGCGGGGAGCAATCAGCCCCAGCATTTT.

This clonotype was detected many times. This sequence joins TRBV24-1 and TRBJ1-5, with 12 bases lining up with TRBD1. This CDR3 has 18 residues. The trim removed 5 bases at V and 6 bases at J, leaving 13 bases unmatched. Germline V gives CDR1 KGHDR, CDR2 SFDVKD. As DNA, the CDR3 is TGTGCCACCAGTGGACCTCCCACGGGACAGGGGGCTGTTCAGCCCCAGCATTTT. Encoded protein: CATSGPPTGQGAVQPQHF.

The chain has TRBV7-9 and TRBJ2-1; D perhaps matches TRBD2 (6 bases). The germline V and J ends were trimmed by 4 bases and 10 bases, with 14 bases remaining between them. The CDR3 is 13 amino acids. Germline CDR1 reads SEHNR; CDR2 reads FQNEAQ (reference sequence). CDR3 nucleotide sequence: TGTGCCAGCAGCTCGGGACTTCCCATCGAGCAGTTCTTC. Translating gives CASSSGLPIEQFF.

This chain links TRBV30 with TRBJ1-2; D ambiguous. Trimming took 0 bases from V and 5 from J, leaving 13 bases between them. CDR1 GTSNPN and CDR2 SVGIG come from the germline V gene (reference sequence). This CDR3 contains 14 residues. CDR3 region: CAWSVRGHPYGYTF. Here the CDR3 DNA reads TGTGCCTGGAGTGTAAGAGGCCACCCATATGGCTACACCTTC. Together with reference TRBV30 and TRBJ1-2, the CDR3 gives the full variable domain: SQTIHQWPATLVQPVGSPLSLECTVEGTSNPNLYWYRQAAGRGLQLLFYSVGIGQISSEVPQNLSASRPQDRQFILSSKKLLLSDSGFYLCAWSVRGHPYGYTFGSGTRLTVV.

This clonotype occurred many times. The gene calls are TRBV7-3 and TRBJ2-3; tentative D call: TRBD1 (9 bases). There are 18 residues in the CDR3. Germline V gives CDR1 SGHTA, CDR2 FQGTGA. Trimming took 5 bases from V and 3 from J, leaving 24 bases between them. The chain's CDR3 is CASSEPPGGTGRTDTQYF. In nucleotides, the CDR3 is TGTGCCAGCAGCGAACCACCGGGGGGGACAGGGAGAACAGATACGCAGTATTTT.